The 17 T cell receptor beta chains below were found in one sample sequenced in a study of neurological immune-mediated disorders. MiXCR, run by TCRdb on the 5' RACE reads, gives a single entry per CDR3 protein. The data show around 32,000 distinct CDR3 sequences, with roughly 12% seen just once and about 5.3% held by the top ten. The sample taken for sequencing was PBMCs. These receptors were taken from an older woman in good health.

The chain carries TRBV6-2 or TRBV6-3 and TRBJ2-7, with a possible D match to TRBD1 (5 bases). V lost 6 bases and J lost 3, with 12 bases in between. This CDR3 has 13 amino acids. Germline CDR1 is MNHEY and CDR2 is SVGEGT. The DNA for the CDR3 is TGTGCCAGCAGAAATGACAGATTCTACGAGCAGTACTTC. As protein: CASRNDRFYEQYF.

This clonotype was detected ten times or more. The rearrangement joins TRBV27 to TRBJ1-2; 8 bases line up with TRBD1. This CDR3 is 17 amino acids long. Germline V gives CDR1 MNHEY, CDR2 SMNVEV (reference sequence). V shed 0 bases, J shed 2 bases, and the junction held 8 bases outside the gene matches. The CDR3 sequence is CASSLSSVTGVNYGYTF. Written as DNA, the CDR3 is TGTGCCAGCAGTTTATCCTCCGTGACAGGGGTCAACTATGGCTACACCTTC.

Ten or more counts support this clonotype. The V gene is TRBV18, the J gene TRBJ2-7; TRBD2 is a possible D gene (6 bases). Germline V CDR1 and CDR2: KGHSH, LQKENI. The CDR3 consists of 14 residues. The V gene lost 6 bases and the J gene lost 2 bases, with 14 bases spanning the gap. CDR3 coding DNA: TGTGCCAGCTCGTCCGGGACGGGGGCCTACGAGCAGTACTTC. It codes for CASSSGTGAYEQYF.

This clonotype was counted ten times or more. This chain joins TRBV6-2 or TRBV6-3 and TRBJ1-1, with TRBD1 matching 9 bases. With 3 bases clipped from V and 3 bases from J, the junction kept 11 bases outside the gene matches. CDR1 and CDR2 (germline): MNHEY, SVGEGT. This CDR3 contains 17 residues. The CDR3 DNA is TGTGCCAGCAGTTATTTCCCAGCGGGACAGGGTTACACTGAAGCTTTCTTT. Translated, it gives CASSYFPAGQGYTEAFF.

In this sample, this clonotype turned up many times. This rearrangement joins TRBV27 to TRBJ2-4, with D uncertain. V was cut by 4 bases and J by 10 bases, with 8 bases left in between. Germline V CDR1 and CDR2: MNHEY, SMNVEV (reference sequence). There are 11 residues in the CDR3. CDR3 residues: CASSSGPIQYF. CDR3 in DNA: TGTGCCAGCAGTTCTGGACCAATTCAGTACTTC.

This clonotype has ten or more counts. The chain links TRBV29-1 to TRBJ2-7; unclear D gene. Germline V gene data show CDR1 as SQVTM and CDR2 as ANQGSEA. This CDR3 is built from 12 residues. Trimming stripped 7 bases from V and 2 bases from J, with 12 bases between. For the CDR3, the DNA is TGCAGCGCCCAGGTTCAGGCCTACGAGCAGTACTTC. It yields the protein CSAQVQAYEQYF.

This clonotype was detected many times. The chain has TRBV9 and TRBJ1-6; 7 nucleotides agree with TRBD1. V lost 2 bases to trimming and J lost 7 bases; unmatched junction nucleotides: 6. The germline V gene encodes CDR1 SGDLS and CDR2 YYNGEE. This CDR3 is built from 15 residues. The CDR3 sequence: CASSVGGGGNSPLHF. The CDR3 DNA reads as TGTGCCAGCAGCGTTGGAGGGGGCGGGAATTCACCCCTCCACTTT.

This clonotype came up many times. J is TRBJ1-3 and V is TRBV4-2; D ambiguous. V lost 0 bases to trimming and J lost 0 bases, with 9 bases between them. The CDR3 runs to 16 residues. Per the germline V gene, CDR1 is LGHNA and CDR2 is YNFKEQ. The CDR3 here is CASSQDGQDSGNTIYF. The CDR3 nucleotides are TGTGCCAGCAGCCAAGATGGCCAGGACTCTGGAAACACCATATATTTT.

This clonotype has ten or more counts. V usage is TRBV7-2 and J usage is TRBJ2-5; 11 bases line up with TRBD1. This CDR3 is 15 amino acids long. The V and J ends lost 5 bases and 6 bases, in that order; junction bases with no gene match: 8. CDR1 is SGHTA, CDR2 FQGNSA, per germline. The CDR3 DNA reads TGTGCCAGCAGCCTCCCCCGGGACAGGGGGAAGACCCAGTACTTC. Residues: CASSLPRDRGKTQYF. Based on the CDR3 plus reference TRBV7-2 and TRBJ2-5, the full variable domain is GAGVSQSPSNKVTEKGKDVELRCDPISGHTALYWYRQSLGQGLEFLIYFQGNSAPDKSGLPSDRFSAERTGGSVSTLTIQRTQQEDSAVYLCASSLPRDRGKTQYFGPGTRLLVL.

Many counts were recorded for this clonotype. The chain joins TRBV20-1 to TRBJ2-5; D gene unclear. Trimming left V 3 bases short and J 5 bases short, with 4 bases between. The CDR3 is made up of 10 amino acids. CDR1 is DFQATT, CDR2 SNEGSKA, per germline (reference sequence). The DNA of the CDR3 is TGCAGTGCTAGGAGGGAGACCCAGTACTTC. Protein sequence: CSARRETQYF.

This clonotype is medium-sized. The chain has TRBV9 and TRBJ2-3, with 10 bases matching TRBD2. Germline V lookup: CDR1 SGDLS, CDR2 YYNGEE. The CDR3 spans 14 residues. The V segment lost 4 bases and the J segment 4 bases; nucleotides outside the gene matches: 3. CDR3 loop: CASSTSGAADTQYF. CDR3 bases: TGTGCCAGCAGCACTAGCGGGGCGGCAGATACGCAGTATTTT.

This clonotype has more than one count but fewer than ten. V gene TRBV19 combines with J gene TRBJ2-3; D perhaps matches TRBD2 (5 bases). This CDR3 comprises 17 residues. Germline V lookup: CDR1 LNHDA, CDR2 SQIVND (reference sequence). Between the trimmed V and J ends, which lost 4 bases and 0 bases, there was a span of 17 bases. The CDR3 spells CASSKAPLGRSTDTQYF. The CDR3 bases are TGTGCCAGTAGTAAGGCGCCACTAGGAAGAAGCACAGATACGCAGTATTTT. The whole variable domain, remainder taken from reference TRBV19 and TRBJ2-3, is DGGITQSPKYLFRKEGQNVTLSCEQNLNHDAMYWYRQDPGQGLRLIYYSQIVNDFQKGDIAEGYSVSREKKESFPLTVTSAQKNPTAFYLCASSKAPLGRSTDTQYFGPGTRLTVL.

This clonotype was detected once. This chain joins TRBV7-9 and TRBJ2-1; D might be TRBD1 (5 bases). This CDR3 has 16 amino acids. V was cut by 10 bases and J by 4 bases, with 23 bases left in between. The germline V gene has CDR1 SEHNR and CDR2 FQNEAQ (reference sequence). The CDR3 loop is CANRPPQGWSYNEQFF. CDR3 DNA: TGTGCCAACAGACCCCCCCAGGGATGGTCTTACAATGAGCAGTTCTTC.

The table lists this clonotype with a count of one. The J gene is TRBJ2-3, the V gene TRBV10-3, with TRBD2 identical over 8 bases. V lost 8 bases, J lost 5 bases, and 12 bases stayed unmatched. Germline lookup yields CDR1 ENHRY and CDR2 SYGVKD. The length of the CDR3 is 15 residues. Here the CDR3 DNA reads TGTGCCATCGGGGCGGGGGGCACTACCAGAGATACGCAGTATTTT. Its translation: CAIGAGGTTRDTQYF.

In this sample, this clonotype turned up many times. The chain joins TRBV20-1 to TRBJ1-2; tentatively, D is TRBD1 (6 bases). The germline V gene encodes CDR1 DFQATT and CDR2 SNEGSKA (reference sequence). The ends were cut back, 5 bases at V and 3 bases at J, with 13 bases in the middle. The CDR3 is 13 residues long. CDR3 amino acids: CSARQAPYYGYTF. The DNA for the CDR3 is TGCAGTGCTCGACAGGCGCCCTACTATGGCTACACCTTC.

This clonotype was counted many times. The V gene is TRBV3-1, the J gene TRBJ1-3; the D gene is possibly TRBD1 (5 bases). The V gene's germline CDR1 is LGHDT and CDR2 YNNKEL (reference sequence). Trimming removed 3 bases from V and 4 bases from J, with 10 bases in between. This CDR3 is built from 14 residues. The CDR3 loop reads CASSQQGRGNTIYF. The CDR3 region has the DNA TGTGCCAGCAGCCAGCAGGGTCGCGGAAACACCATATATTTT.

This clonotype appeared many times. This sequence joins TRBV20-1 and TRBJ1-5, with 7 bases lining up with TRBD1. Trimming at V came to 6 bases and at J to 3 bases, leaving 5 bases not matched to a gene. There are 13 residues in the CDR3. Germline-derived CDR1 and CDR2 are DFQATT and SNEGSKA (reference sequence). In nucleotides, the CDR3 is TGCAGTGCCAAGGGGGCCGTCAATCAGCCCCAGCATTTT. It encodes CSAKGAVNQPQHF.